The rows below give T cell receptor beta chains drawn from one sample of a study of siplizumab effects on memory and regulatory T cells. The data were produced by immunoSEQ multiplex PCR, yet TCRdb's version contains in-frame clones alone and is incomplete. The top ten hold 1% to 1.5% of the sample, which has fewer than 130,000 clones, roughly 92% seen once. The source material was CD4+ T cells sorted from blood. Receptors originate from a human donor in good health. The CDR3 runs from the conserved cysteine through the conserved F or W. A D gene is named only where the DNA matches it firmly. Only some rows state a clone size, as once, few, many or a class for expanded clones.

>once|TRBJ2-3|TRBV18|-
CASSPPVGSTDTQYF
TGTGCCAGCTCACCCCCGGTGGGGAGCACAGATACGCAGTATTTT
>-|TRBJ2-4|TRBV7-2|-
CASSLVFGGINIQYF
TGTGCCAGCAGCTTAGTGTTCGGCGGGATAAACATTCAGTACTTC
>-|TRBJ1-5|TRBV2|-
CASSGQSNSNQPQHF
TGTGCCAGCAGTGGACAGTCGAACAGCAATCAGCCCCAGCATTTT
>-|TRBJ2-1|TRBV5-1|-
CASSPRTASSYNEQFF
TGCGCCAGCAGCCCCAGGACGGCTAGTTCCTACAATGAGCAGTTCTTC
>-|TRBJ2-1|TRBV23-1|-
CASSQSCQGKRGDHNEQFF
TGCGCCAGCAGTCAATCCTGCCAGGGGAAAAGGGGAGACCACAATGAGCAGTTCTTC
>-|TRBJ1-5|TRBV10-2|-
CASSEWGEQPQHF
TGCGCCAGCAGTGAATGGGGGGAACAGCCCCAGCATTTT
>-|TRBJ2-7|TRBV6-1|TRBD2
CASSENLGLTGEQYF
TGTGCCAGCAGTGAAAACCTGGGACTAACGGGCGAGCAGTACTTC
>-|TRBJ2-7|TRBV5-1|TRBD1
CASSPGDRGSYEQYF
TGCGCCAGCAGCCCTGGGGACAGGGGCTCCTACGAGCAGTACTTC
>-|TRBJ2-5|TRBV14|TRBD1
CASSRDRGWETQYF
TGTGCCAGCAGTCGTGACAGGGGTTGGGAGACCCAGTACTTC
>once|TRBJ2-3|TRBV12-5|-
CASGLVVGRSSTDTQYF
TGTGCTAGTGGTTTGGTAGTAGGCAGGAGTAGCACAGATACGCAGTATTTT
>-|TRBJ1-1|TRBV6-5|-
CASSYPQGTEAFF
TGTGCCAGCAGTTACCCCCAGGGCACTGAAGCCTTCTTT
>-|TRBJ1-5|TRBV2|TRBD1
CASSGQGGSNQPQHF
TGTGCCAGCAGTGGACAGGGGGGTAGCAATCAGCCCCAGCATTTT
>-|TRBJ2-3|TRBV5-1|TRBD2
CASSLDTAGAQADTQYF
TGCGCCAGCAGCTTGGATACAGCGGGGGCCCAGGCAGATACGCAGTATTTT
>once|TRBJ2-1|TRBV4-2|TRBD1
CASSQGQGGIKDYNEQFF
TGTGCCAGCAGCCAAGGACAGGGGGGGATAAAAGACTACAATGAGCAGTTCTTC
>-|TRBJ2-3|TRBV18|-
CASSPPPPYTQYF
TGTGCCAGCTCACCCCCCCCTCCCTATACGCAGTATTTT
>-|TRBJ1-5|TRBV7-8|-
CASSLVNQPQHF
TGTGCCAGCAGCTTAGTCAATCAGCCCCAGCATTTT
>-|TRBJ1-2|TRBV9|-
CASSVERGRPNGYTF
TGTGCCAGCAGCGTAGAACGAGGTCGGCCAAATGGCTACACCTTC
>-|TRBJ1-1|TRBV30|TRBD1
CAWSDRGDTEAFF
TGTGCCTGGTCCGACAGGGGCGACACTGAAGCTTTCTTT
>-|TRBJ2-1|TRBV5-4|TRBD2
CASSPGGAWSYNEQFF
TGTGCCAGCAGCCCCGGGGGGGCTTGGTCCTACAATGAGCAGTTCTTC
>-|TRBJ2-3|TRBV6-1|TRBD2
CASGLPAGVSDTQYF
TGTGCCAGCGGGCTGCCAGCGGGAGTGTCAGATACGCAGTATTTT
>-|TRBJ1-2|TRBV5-1|TRBD1
CASRPTGEGGYTF
TGCGCCAGCAGACCCACAGGGGAGGGTGGCTACACCTTC
>-|TRBJ2-5|TRBV2|-
CASRSGGRETQYF
TGTGCCAGCAGGTCTGGCGGTCGAGAGACCCAGTACTTC
>once|TRBJ2-2|TRBV19|-
CASSIESGRLNTGELFF
TGTGCCAGTAGTATAGAGAGCGGCCGTTTGAACACCGGGGAGCTGTTTTTT
>-|TRBJ2-2|TRBV9|-
CASSGTSNTGELFF
TGTGCCAGCAGCGGCACTTCGAACACCGGGGAGCTGTTTTTT
>-|TRBJ1-2|TRBV20-1|TRBD1
CLTGNVNGYTF
TGCTTGACAGGGAATGTGAATGGCTACACCTTC
>-|TRBJ1-4|TRBV15|TRBD1
CATRLGQGFKTNEKLFF
TGTGCCACCAGACTGGGACAGGGCTTTAAAACTAATGAAAAACTGTTTTTT